A single T cell receptor (beta chain) is shown here with its context. This specimen belongs to a study of T-cell reconstitution after alpha-beta-depleted transplantation in children. Unique molecular identifiers were incorporated into the prepared TCRbeta library. TCRdb independently ran MiXCR on the PCR reads; one entry per CDR3 protein. The sample contains roughly 300,000 distinct CDR3 sequences, 10% of which appear only once. The material sequenced was PBMCs from the stem cell graft donor, taken from the stem cell graft. The sequence came from a human donor who donated a stem cell graft to a child with acute lymphoblastic leukemia.

The CDR3 DNA reads TGTGCCAGCAGTCCACGGGAGACCGGGATAGCAGATACGCAGTATTTT. Protein: CASSPRETGIADTQYF. The rearrangement uses TRBV12-3 or TRBV12-4 and TRBJ2-3; TRBD2 might be the D (6 bases). The CDR3 is 16 residues long. The V gene lost 5 bases and the J gene lost 4 bases, with 19 bases spanning the gap.